This T cell receptor beta chain was sequenced during a study of shared clonotypes between healthy human individuals. Broader study findings: Naive subsets typically showed greater estimated richness than memory subsets.

Splitting of each subset's genomic DNA was done evenly across several immunoSEQ plates. Sorted subsets were amplified in replicate PCRs using 200 to 250 ng DNA, 30,000 to 35,000 T cell genomes. Clones were read by immunoSEQ multiplex PCR, and TCRdb kept only the in-frame ones, dropping some. The data hold more than 2 million clones, with approximately 94% observed a single time. Turning to this clone: As yet, its antigen is unknown.

The sequence came from a man between 18 and 35 years old in good health. Sample: naive CD4+ T cells sorted from blood. The sample's subset: CD45RA+ positively selected.

CDR3 residues: CASSLQGMADTQYF. CDR3 DNA: TGCGCCAGCAGCCTCCAGGGGATGGCAGATACGCAGTATTTT. The chain has TRBV4-1 and TRBJ2-3; possibly TRBD1 for D (6 bases). Between the trimmed V and J ends, which lost 4 bases and 4 bases, there was a span of 12 bases. Germline-derived CDR1 and CDR2 are MGHRA and YSYEKL. The CDR3 has 14 amino acids.